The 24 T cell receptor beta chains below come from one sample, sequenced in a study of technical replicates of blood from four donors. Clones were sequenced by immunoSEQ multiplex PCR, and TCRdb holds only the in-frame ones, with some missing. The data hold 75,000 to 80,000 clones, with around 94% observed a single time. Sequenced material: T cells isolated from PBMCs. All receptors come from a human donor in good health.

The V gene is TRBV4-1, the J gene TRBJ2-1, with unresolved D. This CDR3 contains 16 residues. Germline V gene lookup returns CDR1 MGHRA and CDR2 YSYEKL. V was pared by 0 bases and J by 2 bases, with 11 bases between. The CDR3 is CASSQDVRSTYNEQFF. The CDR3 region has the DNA TGCGCCAGCAGCCAAGATGTACGGAGCACCTACAATGAGCAGTTCTTC.

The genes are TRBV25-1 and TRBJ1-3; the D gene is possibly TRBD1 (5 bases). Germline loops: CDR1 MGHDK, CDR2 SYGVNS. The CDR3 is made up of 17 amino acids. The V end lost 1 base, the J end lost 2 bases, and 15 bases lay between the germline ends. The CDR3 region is CASSEWGIGETGNTIYF. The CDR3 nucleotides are TGTGCCAGCAGTGAATGGGGCATAGGGGAAACTGGAAACACCATATATTTT.

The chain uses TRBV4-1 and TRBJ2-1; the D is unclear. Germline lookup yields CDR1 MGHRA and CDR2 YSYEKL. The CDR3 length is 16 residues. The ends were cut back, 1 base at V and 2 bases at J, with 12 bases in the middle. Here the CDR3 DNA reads TGCGCCAGCAGCCAAGGAGTCTTCTACCCCTACAATGAGCAGTTCTTC. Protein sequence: CASSQGVFYPYNEQFF.

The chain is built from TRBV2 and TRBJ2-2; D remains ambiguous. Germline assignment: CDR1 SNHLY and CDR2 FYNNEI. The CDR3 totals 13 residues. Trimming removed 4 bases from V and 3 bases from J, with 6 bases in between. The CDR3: CASSVYYTGELFF. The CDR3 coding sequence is TGTGCCAGCAGTGTCTACTACACCGGGGAGCTGTTTTTT.

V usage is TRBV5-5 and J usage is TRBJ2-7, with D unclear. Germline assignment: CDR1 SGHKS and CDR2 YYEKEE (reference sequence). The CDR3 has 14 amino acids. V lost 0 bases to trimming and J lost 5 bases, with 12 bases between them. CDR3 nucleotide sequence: TGTGCCAGCAGCTTGGAGCAGGAAGAAGACGAGCAGTACTTC. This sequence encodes CASSLEQEEDEQYF.

In DNA form, the CDR3 reads TGTGCCAGCAGTGATAGCGGGCAGGTCTATCAGCCCCAGCATTTT. This encodes CASSDSGQVYQPQHF. The V gene is TRBV2, the J gene TRBJ1-5; D ambiguous. Germline CDR1 SNHLY, CDR2 FYNNEI. The CDR3 is 15 amino acids. V lost 3 bases to trimming and J lost 5 bases, with 14 bases between them. The complete variable domain, with remaining parts taken from reference TRBV2 and TRBJ1-5, reads EPEVTQTPSHQVTQMGQEVILRCVPISNHLYFYWYRQILGQKVEFLVSFYNNEISEKSEIFDDQFSVERPDGSNFTLKIRSTKLEDSAMYFCASSDSGQVYQPQHFGDGTRLSIL.

In DNA, the CDR3 is TGCACCAGCAGCCAAGATCTGGCGGGAGGGCCCGACAATGAGCAGTTCTTC. Protein product: CTSSQDLAGGPDNEQFF. The chain couples TRBV1 to TRBJ2-1; whether TRBD2, the table's D call, matches the DNA was not checked. TRBV1 is reported as a pseudogene. This CDR3 contains 17 residues.

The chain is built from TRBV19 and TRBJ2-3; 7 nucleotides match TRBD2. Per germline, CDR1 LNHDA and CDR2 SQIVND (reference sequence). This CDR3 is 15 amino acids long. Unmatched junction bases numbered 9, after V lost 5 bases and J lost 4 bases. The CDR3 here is CASSGSSGWADTQYF. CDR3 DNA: TGTGCCAGTAGTGGTAGTAGCGGGTGGGCAGATACGCAGTATTTT.

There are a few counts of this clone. DNA for the CDR3: TGTGCCAGCAGCCAAGTGAGGAACACTGAAGCTTTCTTT. It encodes CASSQVRNTEAFF. The chain has TRBV14 and TRBJ1-1; D not certain. V gave up 1 base and J gave up 1 base, with 4 bases separating them. This CDR3 has 13 residues. Germline V gene lookup returns CDR1 SGHDN and CDR2 FVKESK. The full variable domain, completed using reference TRBV14 and TRBJ1-1, is EAGVTQFPSHSVIEKGQTVTLRCDPISGHDNLYWYRRVMGKEIKFLLHFVKESKQDESGMPNNRFLAERTGGTYSTLKVQPAELEDSGVYFCASSQVRNTEAFFGQGTRLTVV.

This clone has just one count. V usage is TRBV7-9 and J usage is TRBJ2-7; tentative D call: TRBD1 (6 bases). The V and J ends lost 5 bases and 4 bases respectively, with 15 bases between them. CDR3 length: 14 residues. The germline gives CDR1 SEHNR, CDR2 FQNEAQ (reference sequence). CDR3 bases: TGTGCCAGCAGCGATATAGGGACACATTACGAGCAGTACTTC. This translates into CASSDIGTHYEQYF.

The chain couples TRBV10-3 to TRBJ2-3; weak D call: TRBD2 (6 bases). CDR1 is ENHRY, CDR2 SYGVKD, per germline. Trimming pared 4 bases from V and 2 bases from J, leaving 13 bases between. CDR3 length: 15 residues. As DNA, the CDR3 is TGTGCCATCAGTGGAATGGGGGGTTTCACAGATACGCAGTATTTT. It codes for CAISGMGGFTDTQYF.

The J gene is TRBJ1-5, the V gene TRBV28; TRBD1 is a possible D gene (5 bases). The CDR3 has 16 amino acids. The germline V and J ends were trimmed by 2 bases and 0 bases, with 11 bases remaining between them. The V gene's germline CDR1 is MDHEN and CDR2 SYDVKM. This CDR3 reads CASSLGAQYSNQPQHF. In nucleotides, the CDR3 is TGTGCCAGCAGTTTAGGGGCCCAGTATAGCAATCAGCCCCAGCATTTT.

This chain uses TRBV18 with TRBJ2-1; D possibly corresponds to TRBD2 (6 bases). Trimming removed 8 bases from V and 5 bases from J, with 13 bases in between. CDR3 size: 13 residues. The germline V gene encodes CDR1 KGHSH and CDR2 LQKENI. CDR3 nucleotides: TGTGCCAGCACCGGAGGGTTCAACAATGAGCAGTTCTTC. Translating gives CASTGGFNNEQFF. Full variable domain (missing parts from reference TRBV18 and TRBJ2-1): NAGVMQNPRHLVRRRGQEARLRCSPMKGHSHVYWYRQLPEEGLKFMVYLQKENIIDESGMPKERFSAEFPKEGPSILRIQQVVRGDSAAYFCASTGGFNNEQFFGPGTRLTVL.

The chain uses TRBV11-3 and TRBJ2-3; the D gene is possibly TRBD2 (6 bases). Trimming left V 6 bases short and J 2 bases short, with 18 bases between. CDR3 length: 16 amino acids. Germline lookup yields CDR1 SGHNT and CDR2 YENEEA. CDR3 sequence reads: CASRLSLWDSTDTQYF. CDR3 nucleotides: TGTGCCAGCAGACTATCCCTATGGGACTCCACAGATACGCAGTATTTT.

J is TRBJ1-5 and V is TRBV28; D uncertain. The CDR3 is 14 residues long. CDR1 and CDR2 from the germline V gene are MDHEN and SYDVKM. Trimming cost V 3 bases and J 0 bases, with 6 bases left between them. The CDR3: CASSFRGSNQPQHF. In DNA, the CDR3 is TGTGCCAGCAGTTTCCGGGGTAGCAATCAGCCCCAGCATTTT. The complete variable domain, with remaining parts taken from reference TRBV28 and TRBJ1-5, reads DVKVTQSSRYLVKRTGEKVFLECVQDMDHENMFWYRQDPGLGLRLIYFSYDVKMKEKGDIPEGYSVSREKKERFSLILESASTNQTSMYLCASSFRGSNQPQHFGDGTRLSIL.

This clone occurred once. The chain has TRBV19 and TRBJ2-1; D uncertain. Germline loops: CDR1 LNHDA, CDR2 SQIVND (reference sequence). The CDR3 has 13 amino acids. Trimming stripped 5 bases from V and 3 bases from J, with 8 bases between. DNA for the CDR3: TGTGCCAGTAGTGCCGGGTTCTACAATGAGCAGTTCTTC. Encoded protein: CASSAGFYNEQFF.

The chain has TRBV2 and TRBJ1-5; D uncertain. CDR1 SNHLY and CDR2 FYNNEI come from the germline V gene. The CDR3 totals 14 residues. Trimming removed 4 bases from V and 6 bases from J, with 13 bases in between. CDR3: CASSGEGFSQPQHF. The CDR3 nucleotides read TGTGCCAGCAGTGGGGAGGGATTTAGTCAGCCCCAGCATTTT.

The CDR3 DNA sequence: TGTGCCAGCAGCCCAGCCTTTTTAGAGGACACTGAAGCTTTCTTT. As protein: CASSPAFLEDTEAFF. The genes are TRBV5-6 and TRBJ1-1; D gene uncertain. The V gene lost 4 bases and the J gene lost 3 bases, with 16 bases spanning the gap. This CDR3 contains 15 residues. Germline CDR1 reads SGHDT; CDR2 reads YYEEEE.

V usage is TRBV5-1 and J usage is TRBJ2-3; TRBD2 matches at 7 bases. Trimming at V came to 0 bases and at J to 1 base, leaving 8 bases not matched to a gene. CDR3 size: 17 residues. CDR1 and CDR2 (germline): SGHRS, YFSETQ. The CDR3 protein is CASSLESATSGTDTQYF. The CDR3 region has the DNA TGCGCCAGCAGCTTGGAGTCGGCTACTAGCGGCACAGATACGCAGTATTTT.

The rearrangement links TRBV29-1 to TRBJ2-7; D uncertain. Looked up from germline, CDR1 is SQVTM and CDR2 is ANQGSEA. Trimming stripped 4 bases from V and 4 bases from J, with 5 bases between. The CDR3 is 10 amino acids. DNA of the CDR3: TGCAGCGTTGTTCTGTACGAGCAGTACTTC. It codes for CSVVLYEQYF.

This chain's CDR3 is CASTLLGLAETDTQYF. The CDR3, as DNA: TGTGCCAGCACCCTCCTTGGACTAGCGGAAACAGATACGCAGTATTTT. V usage is TRBV27 and J usage is TRBJ2-3, with 10 positions matching TRBD2. This CDR3 has 16 amino acids. The ends lost 7 bases at V and 3 bases at J; junction bases unmatched: 10. Germline V CDR1 and CDR2: MNHEY, SMNVEV (reference sequence).

The CDR3 protein is CASSYPGQGSEAFF. The CDR3 region has the DNA TGTGCCAGCAGTTACCCCGGACAGGGCTCTGAAGCTTTCTTT. The rearrangement joins TRBV6-5 to TRBJ1-1; 8 nucleotides line up with TRBD1. The CDR3 contains 14 residues. V lost 2 bases to trimming and J lost 6 bases; unmatched junction nucleotides: 5. Germline V lookup: CDR1 MNHEY, CDR2 SVGAGI.

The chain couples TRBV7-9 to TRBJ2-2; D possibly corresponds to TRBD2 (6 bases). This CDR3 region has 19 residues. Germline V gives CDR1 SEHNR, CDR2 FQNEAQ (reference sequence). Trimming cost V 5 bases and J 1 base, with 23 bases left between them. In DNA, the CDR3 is TGTGCCAGCAGCGGGTCCGGGCCAAAGGGCGGGAAGAACACCGGGGAGCTGTTTTTT. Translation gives CASSGSGPKGGKNTGELFF.

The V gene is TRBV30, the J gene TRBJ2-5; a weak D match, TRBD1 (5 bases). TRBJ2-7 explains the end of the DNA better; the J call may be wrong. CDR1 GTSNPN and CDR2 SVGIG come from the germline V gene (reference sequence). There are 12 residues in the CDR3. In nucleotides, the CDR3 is TGTGCCTGGAGTGTAAACAGGAACGAGCAGTACTTC. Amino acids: CAWSVNRNEQYF.